These 23 T cell receptor beta chains came from one sample sequenced in a study of control samples from healthy donors and cancer patients. Libraries were prepared by immunoSEQ multiplex PCR; TCRdb keeps only in-frame clonotypes and omits some of them. The sample lists 170,000 or so clones; roughly 92% were seen once. Sequenced: blood. The receptors shown here come from a man aged 30-40 years in good health.

The chain couples TRBV4-2 to TRBJ2-1, with D possibly matching TRBD2 (5 bases). From germline, CDR1 is LGHNA and CDR2 YNFKEQ. The ends were cut back, 0 bases at V and 10 bases at J, with 7 bases in the middle. The CDR3 contains 12 residues. The DNA of the CDR3 is TGTGCCAGCAGCCAAGAGAGGGCCGAGCAGTTCTTC. It specifies CASSQERAEQFF.

The CDR3 protein is CASSPRDGVAGELFF. CDR3 nucleotide sequence: TGTGCCAGCAGTCCCCGGGATGGGGTGGCCGGGGAGCTGTTTTTT. V is TRBV2 and J is TRBJ2-2; a possible D gene is TRBD2 (5 bases). Germline V CDR1 and CDR2: SNHLY, FYNNEI. This CDR3 has 15 residues. The V gene lost 5 bases and the J gene lost 6 bases, with 16 bases spanning the gap.

The rearrangement joins TRBV5-6 to TRBJ2-3; tentative D call: TRBD2 (6 bases). The length of the CDR3 is 15 residues. The V and J ends lost 0 bases and 4 bases respectively, with 12 bases between them. Germline CDR1 and CDR2: SGHDT and YYEEEE. Here the CDR3 reads CASSLVPGVADTQYF. CDR3 in DNA: TGTGCCAGCAGCTTGGTGCCGGGGGTGGCAGATACGCAGTATTTT.

The chain combines TRBV7-9 with TRBJ1-1, with a weak D call TRBD1 (5 bases). Trimming cost V 1 base and J 1 base, with 10 bases left between them. Germline V gives CDR1 SEHNR, CDR2 FQNEAQ (reference sequence). The CDR3 loop spans 15 amino acids. The CDR3 DNA sequence: TGTGCCAGCAGCTTAGGTACCCAGGGGAACACTGAAGCTTTCTTT. As protein: CASSLGTQGNTEAFF. Together with reference TRBV7-9 and TRBJ1-1, the CDR3 gives the full variable domain: DTGVSQNPRHKITKRGQNVTFRCDPISEHNRLYWYRQTLGQGPEFLTYFQNEAQLEKSRLLSDRFSAERPKGSFSTLEIQRTEQGDSAMYLCASSLGTQGNTEAFFGQGTRLTVV.

The genes are TRBV5-4 and TRBJ1-2, with 9 bases lining up with TRBD1. With V trimmed by 3 bases and J by 8 bases, 8 bases remained unmatched. The CDR3 runs to 14 residues. Germline values: CDR1 SGHNT, CDR2 YYREEE (reference sequence). Here the CDR3 reads CASSSTGGAGGYTF. As DNA, the CDR3 is TGTGCCAGCAGCTCCACAGGGGGCGCCGGGGGCTACACCTTC.

This rearrangement joins TRBV29-1 to TRBJ2-7; 9 bases line up with TRBD1. This CDR3 comprises 14 residues. J was trimmed by 6 bases and V by 6 bases; bases with no gene match: 12. The germline V gene has CDR1 SQVTM and CDR2 ANQGSEA. The CDR3 sequence is CSVSTPDRGSEQYF. CDR3 in DNA: TGCAGCGTCTCCACGCCGGACAGGGGATCCGAGCAGTACTTC.

The chain recombines TRBV5-5 with TRBJ2-2, with a weak D call TRBD1 (5 bases). V dropped 5 bases and J dropped 3 bases, with 11 bases sitting between them. The CDR3 is 14 residues long. The germline gives CDR1 SGHKS, CDR2 YYEKEE (reference sequence). The CDR3 DNA is TGTGCCAGCAGTGGACAACCCGACACCGGGGAGCTGTTTTTT. Translation: CASSGQPDTGELFF. The entire variable domain, with the rest obtained from reference TRBV5-5 and TRBJ2-2, is as follows: DAGVTQSPTHLIKTRGQQVTLRCSPISGHKSVSWYQQVLGQGPQFIFQYYEKEERGRGNFPDRFSARQFPNYSSELNVNALLLGDSALYLCASSGQPDTGELFFGEGSRLTVL.

The chain joins TRBV4-3 to TRBJ2-1; no clear D gene. Germline values: CDR1 LGHNA, CDR2 YSLEER. This CDR3 comprises 14 residues. V shed 0 bases and J shed 0 bases, with 3 bases lying between them. The CDR3 DNA is TGCGCCAGCAGCCAAGATGGCTCCTACAATGAGCAGTTCTTC. It specifies CASSQDGSYNEQFF.

This clone was seen a handful of times. In DNA form, the CDR3 reads TGTGCCAGTAGTATCGAGGGAGTGCGGGCAGGCGGGGAGCTGTTTTTT. It is translated as CASSIEGVRAGGELFF. The V and J genes are TRBV19 and TRBJ2-2; D possibly corresponds to TRBD2 (5 bases). In germline, CDR1 is LNHDA, CDR2 SQIVND (reference sequence). Trimming shortened V by 3 bases and J by 7 bases, and 18 bases separated the two germline ends. The length of the CDR3 is 16 residues.

This clone was detected only once. The V call is TRBV4-3, the J call TRBJ1-4, with 10 bases matching TRBD1. Trimming removed 1 base from V and 6 bases from J; junction bases left unmatched: 2. The CDR3 is 15 amino acids. Looked up from germline, CDR1 is LGHNA and CDR2 is YSLEER. The CDR3 protein is CASSQGQGAYEKLFF. Written as DNA, the CDR3 is TGCGCCAGCAGCCAAGGACAGGGGGCGTATGAAAAACTGTTTTTT.

The gene calls are TRBV5-1 and TRBJ1-4; D ambiguous. This CDR3 comprises 15 residues. Trimming removed 3 bases at V and 5 bases at J, with 14 bases between. CDR1 is SGHRS, CDR2 YFSETQ, per germline. The CDR3 DNA reads TGCGCCAGCAGCTCTGACGGAGGTAGAAATGAAAAACTGTTTTTT. Its translation is CASSSDGGRNEKLFF.

The V call is TRBV19, the J call TRBJ2-7, with no clear D. Trimming pared 3 bases from V and 6 bases from J, leaving 12 bases between. CDR3 length equals 13 residues. Germline loops: CDR1 LNHDA, CDR2 SQIVND (reference sequence). CDR3 sequence reads: CASSIPGEFEQYF. For the CDR3, the DNA is TGTGCCAGTAGTATCCCAGGAGAATTCGAGCAGTACTTC.

This clone was seen just once. CDR3 DNA sequence: TGTGCCAGCGCGAGGGGAACGAACACTGAAGCTTTCTTT. Translating it yields CASARGTNTEAFF. The chain couples TRBV19 to TRBJ1-1, with D possibly matching TRBD1 (5 bases). CDR3 length equals 13 residues. Trimming stripped 9 bases from V and 1 base from J, with 12 bases between. Germline V gene sequence: CDR1 LNHDA, CDR2 SQIVND (reference sequence).

This rearrangement joins TRBV6-6 to TRBJ2-5; D gene ambiguous. V lost 6 bases, J lost 5 bases, and 10 bases lay in between. Germline-derived CDR1 and CDR2 are MNHNY and SVGAGI (reference sequence). This CDR3 is built from 12 residues. The CDR3 here is CASSQGSETQYF. CDR3 sequence (DNA): TGTGCCAGCAGCCAAGGTTCGGAGACCCAGTACTTC.

The gene calls are TRBV6-5 and TRBJ2-3; 11 nucleotides match TRBD2. V lost 11 bases and J lost 2; bases outside the gene matches: 9. CDR3 size: 15 residues. The germline CDR1 and CDR2 sequences are MNHEY and SVGAGI. The CDR3 here is CAAYRLAGFTDTQYF. CDR3 nucleotides: TGTGCCGCATACAGACTAGCGGGATTCACAGATACGCAGTATTTT.

Concerning this clone itself: Other nucleotide sequences from this sample produce the same CDR3. V and J are TRBV19 and TRBJ1-1, with no clear D. Germline V gene data show CDR1 as LNHDA and CDR2 as SQIVND (reference sequence). CDR3 size: 13 residues. Trimming removed 5 bases at V and 4 bases at J, with 11 bases between. In DNA, the CDR3 is TGTGCCAGTAGTTCCGCGGCGATCACTGAAGCTTTCTTT. As protein: CASSSAAITEAFF.

J is TRBJ1-6 and V is TRBV27; D unresolved. The CDR3 covers 13 residues. V shed 5 bases and J shed 7 bases, with 9 bases lying between them. Germline V gives CDR1 MNHEY, CDR2 SMNVEV (reference sequence). In DNA, the CDR3 is TGTGCCAGCAGTCCGAACACGAATTCACCCCTCCACTTT. It encodes CASSPNTNSPLHF.

Regarding this clone: This same CDR3 is encoded by further DNA sequences in the sample. The chain combines TRBV24-1 with TRBJ2-6, with TRBD1 matching 9 bases. This CDR3 comprises 16 residues. Germline values: CDR1 KGHDR, CDR2 SFDVKD. V was pared by 3 bases and J by 2 bases, with 1 base of the junction left unmatched. The CDR3 is CATSDRQGAGANVLTF. CDR3 DNA sequence: TGTGCCACCAGTGATCGACAGGGGGCTGGGGCCAACGTCCTGACTTTC.

The rearrangement joins TRBV4-1 to TRBJ2-6; D call uncertain. The length of the CDR3 is 15 residues. Trimming pared 6 bases from V and 2 bases from J, leaving 11 bases between. The germline V gene encodes CDR1 MGHRA and CDR2 YSYEKL. The CDR3, as DNA: TGCGCCAGCAGACCCGTGGTTGCTGGGGCCAACGTCCTGACTTTC. It codes for CASRPVVAGANVLTF.

By sample fraction, this clone is medium-sized (0.01 to 0.1%). The chain combines TRBV6-5 with TRBJ1-2; 8 bases line up with TRBD1. The CDR3 loop spans 15 amino acids. Losses at the gene ends were 2 bases for V and 6 bases for J; bases not matched to a gene: 8. CDR1 is MNHEY and CDR2 is SVGAGI in the germline V gene. CDR3 amino acids: CASSYRQGATDGYTF. In nucleotides, the CDR3 is TGTGCCAGCAGTTACAGGCAGGGGGCGACAGATGGCTACACCTTC.

The rearrangement uses TRBV7-2 and TRBJ1-2; D is perhaps TRBD1 (6 bases). The CDR3 covers 11 residues. Germline values: CDR1 SGHTA, CDR2 FQGNSA. V lost 5 bases, J lost 8 bases, and 9 bases lay in between. For the CDR3, the DNA is TGTGCCAGCAGCCGAACAGGGGGCTACACCTTC. Protein: CASSRTGGYTF.

The V gene is TRBV3-1 (or the pseudogene TRBV3-2), the J gene TRBJ2-3; D ambiguous. This CDR3 comprises 11 residues. Germline assignment: CDR1 LGHDT and CDR2 YNNKEL (reference sequence). The germline V and J ends were trimmed by 4 bases and 4 bases, with 3 bases remaining between them. CDR3 sequence: CASSRADTQYF. The CDR3 DNA reads TGTGCCAGCAGCCGGGCAGATACGCAGTATTTT.

The chain employs TRBV6-5 and TRBJ2-7; TRBD2 agrees at 14 bases. The V gene end was trimmed by 6 bases and the J gene end by 3 bases; junction bases not matched to a gene: 4. CDR1 MNHEY and CDR2 SVGAGI come from the germline V gene. This CDR3 has 15 amino acids. The CDR3 nucleotides are TGTGCCAGCAGAGCCGGGACTAGCGGGGGCTACGAGCAGTACTTC. Translating gives CASRAGTSGGYEQYF.